This T cell receptor (beta chain) was sequenced for a study of CD4 T cells in relation to SARS-CoV-2 and coronaviruses. Background on the study: ViraFEST: approximately eleven-day antigen culture of PBMCs, then TCR beta CDR3 sequencing. Crossreactive spike epitopes shared across donors were mapped to their HLA restriction.

Study-wide points: This crossreactivity analysis covered spike protein alone, no other viral proteins.

Before the COVID-19 pandemic, during about 2011-2019, CD4+ T cells were taken from unexposed donors. The cells were cultured for approximately ten days before CD4+ T cells were isolated. As cell numbers allowed, unexposed-donor CD4+ T cells faced SARS-CoV-2 S/N and four cold-coronavirus spikes. As for this clone: Its antigen is unidentified.

Libraries were prepared by immunoSEQ multiplex PCR; TCRdb keeps only in-frame clonotypes and omits some of them. Found here are 20,000 to 30,000 clones, approximately 82% of them singletons; the top ten hold 29%. CDR3 length equals 13 residues. CDR1 and CDR2 from the germline V gene are SQVTM and ANQGSEA. J gave up 9 bases and V 8 bases, and 9 bases lay outside the gene matches. The J gene is TRBJ2-1, the V gene TRBV29-1; 11 positions agree with TRBD2. The source is a human donor in good health. The sample consisted of CD4+ T cells from PBMCs, cultured in vitro. The CDR3 spells CSPVLAGGSEQFF. CDR3 nucleotide sequence: TGCAGCCCCGTGCTAGCGGGAGGAAGTGAGCAGTTCTTC.